This section outlines one T cell receptor beta chain sequence together with its context. The target antigen is unknown. Trimming stripped 0 bases from V and 3 bases from J, with 11 bases between. This CDR3 has 15 residues. Germline V gives CDR1 SGDLS, CDR2 YYNGEE. The data are from a study of T cells in narcolepsy. For the study at large: Donors had narcolepsy type 1 or type 2, or were healthy controls. Study findings and constraints: HCRT-specific and TRIB2-specific autoreactive clonotypes appeared among same-patient CSF and blood CD4+ clonotypes. Blood of same and different patients, but not healthy controls, reportedly held recurring autoreactive clonotypes. Some memory CD4+ repertoires had no autoreactive clone sequences.

TCRdb's copy holds only in-frame clones and misses some; the assay was immunoSEQ multiplex PCR. Seen here are about 27,000 clones, roughly 74% observed once, and the top ten hold almost 3.5%. This chain joins TRBV9 and TRBJ2-3, with D tentatively TRBD2 (5 bases). The receptor was derived from a human donor with narcolepsy. The sample taken for sequencing was CD45RA- memory CD4+ T cells from PBMCs. The CDR3 bases are TGTGCCAGCAGCGTAGGTTCTAGGGAGACAGATACGCAGTATTTT. Amino acid sequence: CASSVGSRETDTQYF.